This T cell receptor (beta chain) derives from a study of cytomegalovirus exposure and HLA in healthy donors. As for the study in general: One earlier analysis, a look at roughly 170 million T cells, found 117 million unique TCR beta sequences.

This CDR3 has 15 amino acids. Trimming removed 0 bases at V and 0 bases at J, with 10 bases between. Germline V gene data show CDR1 as SGDLS and CDR2 as YYNGEE. The PCR used 60 Vbeta and 13 Jbeta primers. Clones were read by immunoSEQ multiplex PCR, and TCRdb kept only the in-frame ones, dropping some. The sample includes more than 90,000 clones, approximately 71% of them seen just once. The rearrangement joins TRBV9 to TRBJ2-7, with D perhaps TRBD1 (5 bases). The receptor comes from a female donor in good health and CMV-seronegative. The sequenced sample was PBMCs. CDR3 DNA: TGTGCCAGCAGCGTAGGGGGCAGCTCCTCCTACGAGCAGTACTTC. Its translation is CASSVGGSSSYEQYF.